This T cell receptor beta chain was captured by sequencing in a study of CXCR3-negative and CXCR3-positive naive CD8 T cells. Study context: Across all libraries, TRB reads numbered approximately 140 million, with about 1.5 +/- 0.3 million in each library.

The libraries of TRB cDNA were constructed through 5' RACE using UMI labels. TCRdb re-called the 5' RACE reads; every CDR3 protein appears as one record, without DNA. This repertoire includes about 56,000 distinct CDR3 sequences. The CDR3 is made up of 14 amino acids. Germline CDR1 SGHDN, CDR2 FVKESK. What was sequenced was memory CD8+ T cells from blood. This receptor was obtained from a human donor in good health. Some clones in this sample may be carry-over from other donors' samples. V gene TRBV14 combines with J gene TRBJ2-1; TCRdb returns TRBD2, unconfirmable since there is no DNA. CDR3 in amino acids: CASSQDLQREDQFF.